These 18 T cell receptor beta chains came from one sample sequenced in a study of blood T cells in healthy people across ages. The second PCR ran roughly 6 to 11 cycles with a sample-barcoded 5' primer and J-beta primers. TCRdb re-called the 5' RACE reads through MiXCR, storing one row per CDR3 protein. The top ten clones hold about an eighth of a sample with some 900,000 distinct CDR3 sequences, about 44% of them seen once. The sample was blood. These receptors came from a young man in good health.

A few counts support this clonotype. The V call is TRBV10-3, the J call TRBJ2-1, with 11 bases fitting TRBD1. The V gene's germline CDR1 is ENHRY and CDR2 SYGVKD. The trim removed 8 bases at V and 7 bases at J, leaving 13 bases unmatched. This CDR3 region has 16 residues. CDR3 DNA: TGTGCCATCGGCGCAAAACGTGGACAGGGGGCGAATGAGCAGTTCTTC. It codes for CAIGAKRGQGANEQFF.

This clonotype occurred many times. The rearrangement uses TRBV20-1 and TRBJ2-1; 15 bases line up with TRBD2. The CDR3 loop spans 16 amino acids. V shed 6 bases and J 7 bases; nucleotides not matched to a gene: 10. CDR1 and CDR2 (germline): DFQATT, SNEGSKA (reference sequence). This CDR3 reads CSAVRTSGGAPNEQFF. The CDR3 DNA reads TGCAGTGCCGTCAGGACTAGCGGGGGGGCCCCAAATGAGCAGTTCTTC.

This clonotype was observed at least ten times. This sequence joins TRBV5-1 and TRBJ2-5; TRBD1 matches 9 bases. The V segment lost 3 bases and the J segment 3 bases; nucleotides outside the gene matches: 6. From germline, CDR1 is SGHRS and CDR2 YFSETQ. This CDR3 has 15 amino acids. CDR3 in amino acids: CASSSLGTGKETQYF. CDR3 sequence (DNA): TGCGCCAGCAGCTCACTCGGGACAGGGAAAGAGACCCAGTACTTC. Using reference TRBV5-1 and TRBJ2-5 for the parts outside the CDR3, the full variable domain is KAGVTQTPRYLIKTRGQQVTLSCSPISGHRSVSWYQQTPGQGLQFLFEYFSETQRNKGNFPGRFSGRQFSNSRSEMNVSTLELGDSALYLCASSSLGTGKETQYFGPGTRLLVL.

At least ten counts were recorded for this clonotype. The chain recombines TRBV4-1 with TRBJ2-7; 10 bases map to TRBD1. Trimming removed 2 bases from V and 2 bases from J; junction bases left unmatched: 3. Germline CDR1 is MGHRA and CDR2 is YSYEKL. The CDR3 is 15 residues long. The CDR3 region is CASSQSGTGAYEQYF. CDR3 bases: TGCGCCAGCAGCCAATCCGGGACAGGGGCCTACGAGCAGTACTTC.

This clonotype was observed a few times. The chain carries TRBV29-1 and TRBJ1-1; 7 nucleotides line up with TRBD1. CDR3 size: 12 residues. CDR1 is SQVTM, CDR2 ANQGSEA, per germline. J lost 1 base, V lost 4 bases, and 0 bases had no gene match. CDR3 DNA sequence: TGCAGCGTTGGGACAGGGAACACTGAAGCTTTCTTT. Amino acids: CSVGTGNTEAFF. The full variable domain, in which reference TRBV29-1 and TRBJ1-1 provide the parts outside the CDR3, is SAVISQKPSRDICQRGTSLTIQCQVDSQVTMMFWYRQQPGQSLTLIATANQGSEATYESGFVIDKFPISRPNLTFSTLTVSNMSPEDSSIYLCSVGTGNTEAFFGQGTRLTVV.

In this sample, this clonotype turned up a few times. The chain carries TRBV5-1 and TRBJ1-5; possible D gene TRBD1, 6 bases. The CDR3 totals 15 residues. The germline CDR1 and CDR2 sequences are SGHRS and YFSETQ. V was pared by 4 bases and J by 1 base, with 12 bases between. The CDR3 sequence: CASSLLGASNQPQHF. The CDR3 nucleotides are TGCGCCAGCAGCCTCTTGGGGGCGAGCAATCAGCCCCAGCATTTT.

This chain connects TRBV27 to TRBJ2-3; TRBD1 might be the D (6 bases). V was clipped by 6 bases and J by 3 bases, with 13 bases between them. The length of the CDR3 is 14 residues. The germline CDR1 and CDR2 sequences are MNHEY and SMNVEV (reference sequence). The CDR3 is CASRIQGITDTQYF. Here the CDR3 DNA reads TGTGCCAGCAGGATACAGGGTATTACAGATACGCAGTATTTT.

The chain employs TRBV20-1 and TRBJ2-1; D is ambiguous. The germline V and J ends were trimmed by 0 bases and 6 bases, with 12 bases remaining between them. This CDR3 region has 14 residues. Germline CDR1 DFQATT, CDR2 SNEGSKA (reference sequence). The CDR3 DNA is TGCAGTGCTAGAGATGGTGGAGCGCTCAATGAGCAGTTCTTC. This codes for CSARDGGALNEQFF.

The chain uses TRBV29-1 and TRBJ2-3; D is ambiguous. There are 14 residues in the CDR3. Between the trimmed V and J ends, which lost 4 bases and 0 bases, there was a span of 11 bases. From germline, CDR1 is SQVTM and CDR2 ANQGSEA. The CDR3 reads CSVGSETSTDTQYF. The CDR3 nucleotides read TGCAGCGTTGGGAGTGAAACTAGCACAGATACGCAGTATTTT.

At least ten counts were recorded for this clonotype. The DNA of the CDR3 is TGCGCCAGCAGCTTGGTTGCGACTAGCGGAACAGATACGCAGTATTTT. Protein sequence: CASSLVATSGTDTQYF. The gene calls are TRBV5-1 and TRBJ2-3; 9 bases align to TRBD2. CDR1 is SGHRS, CDR2 YFSETQ, per germline. Trimming at V came to 0 bases and at J to 3 bases, leaving 5 bases not matched to a gene. The CDR3 length is 16 residues.

V and J are TRBV2 and TRBJ1-2; no firm D call. The V gene lost 3 bases and the J gene lost 2 bases, with 10 bases spanning the gap. CDR1 and CDR2 from the germline V gene are SNHLY and FYNNEI. This CDR3 spans 14 amino acids. The CDR3 sequence is CASSEVGSNYGYTF. The CDR3 DNA reads TGTGCCAGCAGTGAGGTGGGCAGCAACTATGGCTACACCTTC.

In the case of this clonotype: One end of the junction varies from germline; a read error may be responsible. The CDR3 bases are TGTGCCAGCAGTTTGGGCGGGGGCATCGTTTCCTTCGAGCAGTACTTC. Encoded protein: CASSLGGGIVSFEQYF. The chain uses TRBV27 and TRBJ2-7, with a tentative D call TRBD2 (7 bases). CDR3 size: 16 residues. Germline lookup yields CDR1 MNHEY and CDR2 SMNVEV (reference sequence).

This clonotype was seen a handful of times. The chain employs TRBV6-6 and TRBJ2-5, with a possible D match to TRBD2 (5 bases). The J call may be faulty, since TRBJ2-7 better matches the DNA end. The CDR3 spans 16 residues. CDR1 is MNHNY, CDR2 SVGAGI, per germline (reference sequence). CDR3 nucleotide sequence: TGTGCCAGCAGTTACCTGAGACGGGAAGAGGGCTACGAGCAGTACTTC. This codes for CASSYLRREEGYEQYF.

As concerns this clonotype: This could be a read error, since a much larger clone is one nucleotide away. The genes are TRBV7-2 and TRBJ2-7, with a tentative D call TRBD2 (6 bases). The germline gives CDR1 SGHTA, CDR2 FQGNSA. This CDR3 comprises 15 residues. The CDR3 coding sequence is TGTGCCGGCAGCTGGGACTGGAATAGGGCCTACGAGCAGTACTTC. This sequence encodes CAGSWDWNRAYEQYF.

J is TRBJ2-3 and V is TRBV11-2; D is undetermined. Per germline, CDR1 SGHAT and CDR2 FQNNGV. The V gene lost 10 bases and the J gene lost 4 bases, with 15 bases spanning the gap. The CDR3 sequence is 13 residues long. Written as DNA, the CDR3 is TGTGCCACCCGGCCTGGTGGTCCAGATACGCAGTATTTT. Protein product: CATRPGGPDTQYF.

Ten or more counts support this clonotype. V gene TRBV12-3 or TRBV12-4 combines with J gene TRBJ1-1, with D uncertain. Trimming left V 6 bases short and J 5 bases short, with 7 bases between. The CDR3 extends over 11 amino acids. CDR3: CASRRETEAFF. The CDR3 DNA follows: TGTGCCAGCAGGAGGGAAACTGAAGCTTTCTTT.

The chain combines TRBV7-3 with TRBJ2-1, with 9 nucleotides matching TRBD2. Germline assignment: CDR1 SGHTA and CDR2 FQGTGA. The CDR3 runs 16 residues. With 0 bases clipped from V and 7 bases from J, the junction kept 7 bases outside the gene matches. CDR3 bases: TGTGCCAGCAGCTTAACCCGCGGGGGGGCCTTGAATGAGCAGTTCTTC. This sequence encodes CASSLTRGGALNEQFF.

This clonotype was recorded only once. The chain has TRBV27 and TRBJ2-3; D is perhaps TRBD1 (6 bases). Trimming removed 0 bases from V and 2 bases from J, with 12 bases in between. The germline gives CDR1 MNHEY, CDR2 SMNVEV (reference sequence). The CDR3 consists of 16 residues. The CDR3 region has the DNA TGTGCCAGCAGTTTATCGAGCGAGGGGGTCACAGATACGCAGTATTTT. Translation: CASSLSSEGVTDTQYF.